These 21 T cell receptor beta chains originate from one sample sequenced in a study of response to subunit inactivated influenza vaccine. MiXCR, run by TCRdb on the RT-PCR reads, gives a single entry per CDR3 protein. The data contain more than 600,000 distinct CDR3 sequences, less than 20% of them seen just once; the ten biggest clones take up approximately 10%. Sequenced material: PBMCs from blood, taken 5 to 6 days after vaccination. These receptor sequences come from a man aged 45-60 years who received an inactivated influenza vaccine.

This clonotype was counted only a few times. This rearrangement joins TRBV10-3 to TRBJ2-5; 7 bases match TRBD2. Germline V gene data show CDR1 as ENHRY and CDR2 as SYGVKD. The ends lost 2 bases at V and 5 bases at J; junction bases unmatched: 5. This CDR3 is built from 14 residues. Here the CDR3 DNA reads TGTGCCATCAGTGAGCGGGGGACTACGGAGACCCAGTACTTC. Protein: CAISERGTTETQYF.

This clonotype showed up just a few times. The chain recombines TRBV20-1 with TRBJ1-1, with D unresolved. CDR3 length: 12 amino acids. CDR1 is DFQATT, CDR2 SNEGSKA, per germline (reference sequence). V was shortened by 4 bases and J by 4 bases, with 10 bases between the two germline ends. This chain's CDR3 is CSAMAAATEAFF. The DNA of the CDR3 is TGCAGTGCTATGGCGGCAGCCACTGAAGCTTTCTTT.

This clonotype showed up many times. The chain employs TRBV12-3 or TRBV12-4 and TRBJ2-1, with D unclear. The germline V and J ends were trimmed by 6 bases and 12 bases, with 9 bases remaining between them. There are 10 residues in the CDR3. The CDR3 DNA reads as TGTGCCAGCAGCCAACTTAGGCAGTTCTTC. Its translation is CASSQLRQFF.

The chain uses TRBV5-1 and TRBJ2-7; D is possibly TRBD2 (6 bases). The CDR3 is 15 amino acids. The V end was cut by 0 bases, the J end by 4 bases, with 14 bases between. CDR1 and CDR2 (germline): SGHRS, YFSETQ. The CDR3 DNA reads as TGCGCCAGCAGCTTGGATACTAGCAGCAGGTACGAGCAGTACTTC. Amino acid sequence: CASSLDTSSRYEQYF.

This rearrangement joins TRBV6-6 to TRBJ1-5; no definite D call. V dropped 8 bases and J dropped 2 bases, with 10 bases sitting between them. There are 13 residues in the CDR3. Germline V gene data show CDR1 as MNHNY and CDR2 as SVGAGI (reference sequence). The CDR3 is CASGVYRNQPQHF. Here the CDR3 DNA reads TGTGCCAGCGGGGTTTATCGCAATCAGCCCCAGCATTTT.

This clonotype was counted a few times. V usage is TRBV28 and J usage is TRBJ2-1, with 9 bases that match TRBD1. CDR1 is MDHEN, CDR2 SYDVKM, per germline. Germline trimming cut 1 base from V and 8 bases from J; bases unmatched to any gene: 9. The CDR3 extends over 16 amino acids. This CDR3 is CASSLFQTGGLYEQFF. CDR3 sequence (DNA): TGTGCCAGCAGTTTATTTCAGACAGGGGGGTTGTATGAGCAGTTCTTC.

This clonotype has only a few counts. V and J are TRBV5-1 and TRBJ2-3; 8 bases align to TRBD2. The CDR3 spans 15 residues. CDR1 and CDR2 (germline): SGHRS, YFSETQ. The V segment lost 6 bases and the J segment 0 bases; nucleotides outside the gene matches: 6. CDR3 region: CASTGLADSTDTQYF. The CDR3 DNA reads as TGCGCCAGCACTGGACTAGCCGATAGCACAGATACGCAGTATTTT.

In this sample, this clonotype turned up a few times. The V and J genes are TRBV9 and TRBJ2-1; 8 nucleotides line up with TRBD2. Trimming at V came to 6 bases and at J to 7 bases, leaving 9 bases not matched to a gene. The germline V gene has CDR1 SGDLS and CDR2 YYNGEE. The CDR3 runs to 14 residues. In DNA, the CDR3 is TGTGCCAGCAACCCGGGGCGGGGGGCGAATGAGCAGTTCTTC. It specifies CASNPGRGANEQFF. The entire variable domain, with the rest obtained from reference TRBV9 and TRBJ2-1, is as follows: DSGVTQTPKHLITATGQRVTLRCSPRSGDLSVYWYQQSLDQGLQFLIQYYNGEERAKGNILERFSAQQFPDLHSELNLSSLELGDSALYFCASNPGRGANEQFFGPGTRLTVL.

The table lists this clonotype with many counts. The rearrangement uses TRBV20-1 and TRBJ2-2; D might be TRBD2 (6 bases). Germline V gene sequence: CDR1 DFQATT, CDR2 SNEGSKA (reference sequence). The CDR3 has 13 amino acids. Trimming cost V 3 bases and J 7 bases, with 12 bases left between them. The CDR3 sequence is CSASLGLYGELFF. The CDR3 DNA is TGCAGTGCTAGTTTGGGACTTTACGGGGAGCTGTTTTTT.

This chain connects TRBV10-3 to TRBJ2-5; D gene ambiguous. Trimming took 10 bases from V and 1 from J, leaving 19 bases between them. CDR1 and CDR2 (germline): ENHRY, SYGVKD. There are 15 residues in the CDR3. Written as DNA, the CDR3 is TGTGCCACCGAGCACAAAGGACCAGGCCAAGAGACCCAGTACTTC. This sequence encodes CATEHKGPGQETQYF.

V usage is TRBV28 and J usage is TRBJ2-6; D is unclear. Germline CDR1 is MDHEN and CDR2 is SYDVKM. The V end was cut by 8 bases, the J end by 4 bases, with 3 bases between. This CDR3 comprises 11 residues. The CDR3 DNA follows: TGTGCCAGCGGAGGGGCCAACGTCCTGACTTTC. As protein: CASGGANVLTF.

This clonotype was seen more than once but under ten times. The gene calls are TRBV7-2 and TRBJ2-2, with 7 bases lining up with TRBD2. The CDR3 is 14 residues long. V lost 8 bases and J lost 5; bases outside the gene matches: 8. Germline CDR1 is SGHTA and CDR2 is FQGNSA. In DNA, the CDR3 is TGTGCCAGCGGGAGGGGCAGCTGGACCGGGGAGCTGTTTTTT. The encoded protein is CASGRGSWTGELFF.

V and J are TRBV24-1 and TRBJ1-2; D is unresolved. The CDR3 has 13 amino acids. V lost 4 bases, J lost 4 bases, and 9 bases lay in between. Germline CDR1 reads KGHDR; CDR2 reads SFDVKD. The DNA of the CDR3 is TGTGCCACCAGTGAATATGAGGGCTATGGCTACACCTTC. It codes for CATSEYEGYGYTF.

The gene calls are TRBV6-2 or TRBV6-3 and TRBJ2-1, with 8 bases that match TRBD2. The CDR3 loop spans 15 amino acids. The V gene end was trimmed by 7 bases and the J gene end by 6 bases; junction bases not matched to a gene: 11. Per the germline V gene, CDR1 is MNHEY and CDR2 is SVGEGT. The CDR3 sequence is CASTERGGILNEQFF. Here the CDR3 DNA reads TGTGCCAGCACCGAACGGGGGGGAATCCTCAATGAGCAGTTCTTC.

In DNA, the CDR3 is TGTGCCAGCAGCAAACCAGGTTCAGGGACCTACGAGCAGTACTTC. Its protein product is CASSKPGSGTYEQYF. V is TRBV5-5 and J is TRBJ2-7; D might be TRBD1 (5 bases). There are 15 residues in the CDR3. Germline lookup yields CDR1 SGHKS and CDR2 YYEKEE (reference sequence). Trimming stripped 4 bases from V and 2 bases from J, with 16 bases between.

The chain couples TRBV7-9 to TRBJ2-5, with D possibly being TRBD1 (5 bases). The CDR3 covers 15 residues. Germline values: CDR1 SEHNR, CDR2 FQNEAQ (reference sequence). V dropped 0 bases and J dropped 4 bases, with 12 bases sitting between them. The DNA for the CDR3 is TGTGCCAGCAGCTTAGCGAGCGACAGCAGAGAGACCCAGTACTTC. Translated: CASSLASDSRETQYF.

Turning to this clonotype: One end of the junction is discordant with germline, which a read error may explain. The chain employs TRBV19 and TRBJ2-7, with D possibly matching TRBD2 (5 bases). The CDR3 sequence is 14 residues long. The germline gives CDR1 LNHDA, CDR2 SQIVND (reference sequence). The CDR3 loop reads CASSMGQIPGEHYF. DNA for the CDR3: TGTGCCAGTAGTATGGGCCAAATCCCCGGGGAGCATTACTTC.

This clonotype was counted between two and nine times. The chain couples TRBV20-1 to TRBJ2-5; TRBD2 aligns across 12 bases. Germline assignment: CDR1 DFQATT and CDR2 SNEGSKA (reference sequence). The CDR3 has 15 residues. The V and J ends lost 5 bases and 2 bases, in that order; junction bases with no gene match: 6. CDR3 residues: CSALRLAGDQETQYF. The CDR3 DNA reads TGCAGTGCTCTCCGACTAGCGGGAGATCAAGAGACCCAGTACTTC.

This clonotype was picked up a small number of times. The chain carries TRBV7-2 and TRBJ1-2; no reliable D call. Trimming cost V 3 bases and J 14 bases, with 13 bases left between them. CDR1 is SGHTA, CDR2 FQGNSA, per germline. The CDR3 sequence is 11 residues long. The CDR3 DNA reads TGTGCCAGCAGCTTTATTGGCGTTCATACCTTC. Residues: CASSFIGVHTF.

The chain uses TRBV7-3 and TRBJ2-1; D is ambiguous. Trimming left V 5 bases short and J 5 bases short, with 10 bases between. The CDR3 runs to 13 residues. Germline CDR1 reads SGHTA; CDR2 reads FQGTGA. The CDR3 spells CASSGRINNEQFF. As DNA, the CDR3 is TGTGCCAGCAGCGGACGCATAAACAATGAGCAGTTCTTC.

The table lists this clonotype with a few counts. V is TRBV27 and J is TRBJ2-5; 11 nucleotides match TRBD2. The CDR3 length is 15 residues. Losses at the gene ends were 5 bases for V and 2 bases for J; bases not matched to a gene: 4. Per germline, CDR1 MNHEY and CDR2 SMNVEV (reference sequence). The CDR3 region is CASSPTSGKQETQYF. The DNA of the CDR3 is TGTGCCAGCAGTCCGACTAGCGGGAAGCAAGAGACCCAGTACTTC.